The next 3 T cell receptor beta chains were all read from a single sample in a study of T cells in Graves' hyperthyroidism and ophthalmopathy. TCR beta CDR3 sequences were amplified from RNA transcripts. In the first-round RT-PCR of the TCR CDR3, the HTBI primer set was used. TCRdb reprocessed the multiplex PCR reads via MiXCR and lists one record per CDR3 protein. The profile shows some 490,000 distinct CDR3 sequences, approximately 23% of them singletons. Input material: blood. The receptors stem from a woman in her 70s with Graves' ophthalmopathy.

This clonotype was counted between two and nine times. The J gene is TRBJ1-5, the V gene TRBV28, with a possible D match to TRBD1 (6 bases). V shed 5 bases and J shed 6 bases, with 14 bases lying between them. CDR3 length: 14 residues. The germline V gene has CDR1 MDHEN and CDR2 SYDVKM. The CDR3 loop reads CASSTGGGGQPQHF. For the CDR3, the DNA is TGTGCCAGCAGTACCGGGGGCGGGGGTCAGCCCCAGCATTTT.

About this clonotype: The junction departs from germline at one end; a sequencing error may be responsible. The rearrangement joins TRBV6-1 to TRBJ2-1; D remains ambiguous. Germline V gives CDR1 MNHNS, CDR2 SASEGT. This CDR3 spans 13 amino acids. The CDR3 DNA sequence: TGTGCCAGCAGGGAAGTAAGCCTCAATGAGCAGTTCTTC. Its translation is CASREVSLNEQFF.

A note on this clonotype: With a much larger clone just one base away, this may be a read error. The chain has TRBV6-1 and TRBJ1-1; D not resolved. The germline V gene encodes CDR1 MNHNS and CDR2 SASEGT. The CDR3 runs to 13 residues. The CDR3 is CASSDRSNSEALF. CDR3 coding DNA: TGTGCCAGCAGTGACCGATCGAACTCTGAAGCTCTCTTT.